Below are 8 T cell receptor beta chains sequenced from a single sample in a study of cytomegalovirus exposure and HLA in healthy donors. Primers: 60 Vbeta forward and 13 Jbeta reverse. Assay: immunoSEQ multiplex PCR; the TCRdb copy retains only in-frame clones and omits some. The data contain 80,000 or so clones, about 73% of them singletons. Material for sequencing was PBMCs. The receptors shown here come from a man aged 40-49 years in good health and CMV-seronegative.

This chain connects TRBV6-5 to TRBJ1-1; 7 nucleotides agree with TRBD1. CDR1 and CDR2 (germline): MNHEY, SVGAGI. The CDR3 contains 12 residues. The junction had 2 bases not matched to a gene; V was cut back by 1 base and J by 9 bases. The CDR3 sequence is CASSYLGQKAFF. CDR3 DNA: TGTGCCAGCAGTTACTTGGGACAGAAAGCTTTCTTT.

This clone was counted a single time. The rearrangement uses TRBV19 and TRBJ2-7, with 10 bases matching TRBD2. The J segment lost 2 bases and the V segment lost 4 bases, leaving 2 bases of the junction unmatched. Germline V gene lookup returns CDR1 LNHDA and CDR2 SQIVND (reference sequence). This CDR3 spans 14 amino acids. DNA of the CDR3: TGTGCCAGTAGTACTACTAGCGGGACCTACGAGCAGTACTTC. As protein: CASSTTSGTYEQYF.

This chain connects TRBV5-1 to TRBJ1-4; possibly TRBD1 for D (5 bases). With 0 bases removed from V and 7 bases from J, the gap between germline ends came to 10 bases. Germline lookup yields CDR1 SGHRS and CDR2 YFSETQ. The CDR3 spans 14 residues. CDR3 DNA sequence: TGCGCCAGCAGCTTGGTTTCAGGGCCTGAAAAACTGTTTTTT. It codes for CASSLVSGPEKLFF.

As DNA, the CDR3 is TGTGCCATCAGTGATATCTCGGGCGACAGGGGACTATACGAGCAGTACTTC. Its translation is CAISDISGDRGLYEQYF. J is TRBJ2-7 and V is TRBV10-3, with D tentatively TRBD1 (8 bases). The CDR3 totals 17 residues. Trimming took 3 bases from V and 4 from J, leaving 22 bases between them. Germline CDR1 is ENHRY and CDR2 is SYGVKD.

CDR3 region: CASSRWDTWNTGELFF. The CDR3 DNA follows: TGTGCCAGCAGCCGCTGGGACACTTGGAACACCGGGGAGCTGTTTTTT. The chain employs TRBV14 and TRBJ2-2, with a tentative D call TRBD1 (6 bases). The V end was cut by 4 bases, the J end by 1 base, with 13 bases between. Germline CDR1 reads SGHDN; CDR2 reads FVKESK. The CDR3 has 16 residues.

Only a few counts were recorded for this clone. Here the CDR3 DNA reads TGTGCCAGTAGTAATCAGTTGTCAAGCAATCAGCCCCAGCATTTT. The encoded protein is CASSNQLSSNQPQHF. The chain combines TRBV19 with TRBJ1-5; D not resolved. Germline CDR1 LNHDA, CDR2 SQIVND (reference sequence). The ends were cut back, 4 bases at V and 1 base at J, with 11 bases in the middle. The CDR3 loop spans 15 amino acids.

There are a few counts of this clone. In DNA form, the CDR3 reads TGTGCCAGCAGCTCATACTATGGCTACACCTTC. Translating it yields CASSSYYGYTF. This chain links TRBV11-2 with TRBJ1-2; D gene unclear. V lost 4 bases and J 3 bases, leaving 3 bases between the germline ends. The V gene's germline CDR1 is SGHAT and CDR2 FQNNGV. This CDR3 is built from 11 residues.

V gene TRBV7-9 combines with J gene TRBJ1-1; tentative D call: TRBD1 (5 bases). Looked up from germline, CDR1 is SEHNR and CDR2 is FQNEAQ (reference sequence). V dropped 7 bases and J dropped 10 bases, with 25 bases sitting between them. This CDR3 spans 15 amino acids. The CDR3 reads CASTRQLLNESVAFF. In DNA, the CDR3 is TGTGCCAGCACCCGACAGTTGCTTAATGAGTCTGTAGCTTTCTTT.